This T cell receptor beta chain was sequenced during a study of blood T cell repertoires in COVID-19. As handled by the study authors: Estimation of nucleated cell counts relied on the amplification of reference gene primers. Assay used: immunoSEQ multiplex PCR; TCRdb lists only in-frame clones, some missing. Clonal size and the V and J genes are those of that table, whereas D and trimming came from the DNA. The sample includes hundreds of thousands of clones, 85% to 90% of them seen just once. Enrollees, about 18 to 89 years old, lived in about two dozen US areas. Participant reports of clinical history set cohort assignment. Germline V lookup: CDR1 LGHNT, CDR2 FRNRAP. The CDR3 consists of 16 residues. V lost 6 bases, J lost 2 bases, and 7 bases stayed unmatched.

The rearrangement uses TRBV12-5 and TRBJ2-2; 9 bases agree with TRBD1. Sequencing used PBMCs or T cells enriched from blood (not recorded which). This receptor was taken from a woman aged 18-29 years who had recovered from COVID-19. CDR3 sequence: CASGDGTGSNTGELFF. DNA for the CDR3: TGTGCTAGTGGAGACGGGACAGGGTCAAACACCGGGGAGCTGTTTTTT.